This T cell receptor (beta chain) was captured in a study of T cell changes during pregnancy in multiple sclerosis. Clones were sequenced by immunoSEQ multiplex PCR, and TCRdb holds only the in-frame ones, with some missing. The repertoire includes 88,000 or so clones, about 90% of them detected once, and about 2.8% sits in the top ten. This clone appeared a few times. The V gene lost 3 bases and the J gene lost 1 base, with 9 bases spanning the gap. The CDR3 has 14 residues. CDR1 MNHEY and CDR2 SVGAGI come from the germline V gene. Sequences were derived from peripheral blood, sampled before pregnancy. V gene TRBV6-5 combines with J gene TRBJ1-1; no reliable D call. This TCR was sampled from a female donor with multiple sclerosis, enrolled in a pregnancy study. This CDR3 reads CASSYQDPNTEAFF. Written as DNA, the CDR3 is TGTGCCAGCAGTTATCAGGATCCGAACACTGAAGCTTTCTTT.